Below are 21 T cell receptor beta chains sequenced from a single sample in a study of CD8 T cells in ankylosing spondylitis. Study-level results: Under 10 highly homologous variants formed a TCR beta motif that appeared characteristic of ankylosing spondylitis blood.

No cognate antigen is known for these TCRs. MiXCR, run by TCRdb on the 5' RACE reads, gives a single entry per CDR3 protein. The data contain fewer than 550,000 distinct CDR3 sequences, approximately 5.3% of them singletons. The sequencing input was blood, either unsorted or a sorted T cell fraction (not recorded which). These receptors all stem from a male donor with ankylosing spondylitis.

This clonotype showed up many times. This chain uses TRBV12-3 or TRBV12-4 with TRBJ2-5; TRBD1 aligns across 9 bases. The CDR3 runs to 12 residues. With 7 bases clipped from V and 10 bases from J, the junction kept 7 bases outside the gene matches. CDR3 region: CASTSTGGDQYF. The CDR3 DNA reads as TGTGCCAGCACCTCGACAGGGGGTGACCAGTACTTC.

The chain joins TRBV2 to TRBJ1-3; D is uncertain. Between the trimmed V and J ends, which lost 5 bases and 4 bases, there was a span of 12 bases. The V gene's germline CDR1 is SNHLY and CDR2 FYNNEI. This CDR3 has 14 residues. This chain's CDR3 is CASSFTESGNTIYF. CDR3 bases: TGTGCCAGCAGTTTCACAGAGTCCGGAAACACCATATATTTT.

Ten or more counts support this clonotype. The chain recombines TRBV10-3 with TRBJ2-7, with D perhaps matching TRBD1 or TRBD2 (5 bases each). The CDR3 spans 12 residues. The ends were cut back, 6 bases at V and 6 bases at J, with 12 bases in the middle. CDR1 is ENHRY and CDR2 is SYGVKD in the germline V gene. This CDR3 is CAIRTARGEQYF. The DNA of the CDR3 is TGTGCCATCAGGACAGCGAGGGGCGAGCAGTACTTC.

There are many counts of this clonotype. The CDR3 DNA is TGTGCCAGCAGACCCCGGGACAGGGGTTTAGGAGCCAAAAACATTCAGTACTTC. Residues: CASRPRDRGLGAKNIQYF. This chain connects TRBV28 to TRBJ2-4; 10 nucleotides align to TRBD1. Germline V lookup: CDR1 MDHEN, CDR2 SYDVKM. V was clipped by 6 bases and J by 0 bases; unmatched bases: 11. This CDR3 contains 18 residues.

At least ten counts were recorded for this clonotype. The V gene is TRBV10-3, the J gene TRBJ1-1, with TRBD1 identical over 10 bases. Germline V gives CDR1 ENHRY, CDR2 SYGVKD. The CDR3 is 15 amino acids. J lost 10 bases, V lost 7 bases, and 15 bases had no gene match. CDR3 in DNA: TGTGCCATCACCCCTCGGGACAGGGGTAATTCAGTAGCTTTCTTT. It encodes CAITPRDRGNSVAFF.

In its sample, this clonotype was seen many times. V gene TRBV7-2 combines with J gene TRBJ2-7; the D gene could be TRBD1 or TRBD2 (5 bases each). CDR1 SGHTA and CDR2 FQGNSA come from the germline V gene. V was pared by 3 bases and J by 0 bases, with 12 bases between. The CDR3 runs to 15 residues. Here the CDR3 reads CASSFLGASSYEQYF. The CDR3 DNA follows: TGTGCCAGCAGCTTCCTCGGGGCCAGCTCCTACGAGCAGTACTTC.

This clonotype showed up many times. CDR3 nucleotide sequence: TGCGCACTCGGGTTCGCCTACAATGAGCAGTTCTTC. This translates into CALGFAYNEQFF. This chain uses TRBV29-1 with TRBJ2-1, with D unresolved. Germline lookup yields CDR1 SQVTM and CDR2 ANQGSEA. This CDR3 is built from 12 residues.

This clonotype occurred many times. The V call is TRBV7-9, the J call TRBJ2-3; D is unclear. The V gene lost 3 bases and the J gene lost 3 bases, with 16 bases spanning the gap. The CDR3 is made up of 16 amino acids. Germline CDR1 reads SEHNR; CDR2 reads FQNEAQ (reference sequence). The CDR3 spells CASSFARGLVTDTQYF. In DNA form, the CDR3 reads TGTGCCAGCAGCTTCGCCCGTGGGCTGGTGACAGATACGCAGTATTTT.

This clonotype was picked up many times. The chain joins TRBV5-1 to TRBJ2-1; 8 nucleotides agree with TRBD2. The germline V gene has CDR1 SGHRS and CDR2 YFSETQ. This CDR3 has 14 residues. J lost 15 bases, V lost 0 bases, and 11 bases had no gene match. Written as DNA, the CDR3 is TGCGCCAGCAGCTTGGACGGGACTAGATTAGGTTGGTTCTTC. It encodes CASSLDGTRLGWFF.

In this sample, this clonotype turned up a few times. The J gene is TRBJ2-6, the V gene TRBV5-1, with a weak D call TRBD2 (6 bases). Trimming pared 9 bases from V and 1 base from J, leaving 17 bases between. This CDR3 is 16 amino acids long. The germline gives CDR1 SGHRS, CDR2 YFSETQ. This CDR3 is CATTGTAGSGANVLTF. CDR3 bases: TGCGCCACCACCGGGACGGCGGGGTCTGGGGCCAACGTCCTGACTTTC.

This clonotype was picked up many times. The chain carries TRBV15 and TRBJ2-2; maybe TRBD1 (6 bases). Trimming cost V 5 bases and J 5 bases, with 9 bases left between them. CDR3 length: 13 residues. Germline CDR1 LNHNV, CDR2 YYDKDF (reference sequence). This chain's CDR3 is CATSHRATGELFF. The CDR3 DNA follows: TGTGCCACCAGCCACAGGGCTACCGGGGAGCTGTTTTTT. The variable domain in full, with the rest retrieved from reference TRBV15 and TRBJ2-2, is DAMVIQNPRYQVTQFGKPVTLSCSQTLNHNVMYWYQQKSSQAPKLLFHYYDKDFNNEADTPDNFQSRRPNTSFCFLDIRSPGLGDTAMYLCATSHRATGELFFGEGSRLTVL.

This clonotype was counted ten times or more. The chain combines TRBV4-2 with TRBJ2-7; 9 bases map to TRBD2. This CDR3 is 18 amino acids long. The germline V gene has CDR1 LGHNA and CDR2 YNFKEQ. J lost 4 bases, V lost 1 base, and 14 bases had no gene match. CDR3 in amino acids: CASSQGTAPAGGLYEQYF. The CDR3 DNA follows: TGTGCCAGCAGCCAAGGAACCGCTCCAGCGGGAGGATTATACGAGCAGTACTTC.

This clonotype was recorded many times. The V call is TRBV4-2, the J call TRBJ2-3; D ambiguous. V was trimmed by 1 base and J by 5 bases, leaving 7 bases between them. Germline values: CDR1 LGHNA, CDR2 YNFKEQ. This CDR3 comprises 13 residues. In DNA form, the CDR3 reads TGTGCCAGCAGCCAAGCACGTCGAGATACGCAGTATTTT. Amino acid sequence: CASSQARRDTQYF.

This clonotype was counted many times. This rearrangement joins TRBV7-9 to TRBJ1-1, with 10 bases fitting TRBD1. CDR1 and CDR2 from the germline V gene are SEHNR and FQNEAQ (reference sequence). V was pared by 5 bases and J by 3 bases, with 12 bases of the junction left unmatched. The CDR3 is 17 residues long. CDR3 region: CASSLSGTGVRDTEAFF. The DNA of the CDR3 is TGTGCCAGCAGCCTGTCTGGGACAGGGGTTCGCGACACTGAAGCTTTCTTT.

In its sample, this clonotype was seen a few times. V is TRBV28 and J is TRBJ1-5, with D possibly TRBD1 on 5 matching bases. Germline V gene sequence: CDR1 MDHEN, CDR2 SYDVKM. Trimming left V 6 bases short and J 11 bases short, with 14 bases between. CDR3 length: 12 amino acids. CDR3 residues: CASSEGFQAQHF. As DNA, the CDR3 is TGTGCCAGCAGCGAGGGGTTTCAAGCCCAGCATTTT.

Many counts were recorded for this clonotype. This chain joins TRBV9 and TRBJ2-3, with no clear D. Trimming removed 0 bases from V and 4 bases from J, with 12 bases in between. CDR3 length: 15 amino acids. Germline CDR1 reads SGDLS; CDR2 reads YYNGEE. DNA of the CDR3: TGTGCCAGCAGCGTAGGCTACTCCAAATCAGATACGCAGTATTTT. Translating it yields CASSVGYSKSDTQYF.

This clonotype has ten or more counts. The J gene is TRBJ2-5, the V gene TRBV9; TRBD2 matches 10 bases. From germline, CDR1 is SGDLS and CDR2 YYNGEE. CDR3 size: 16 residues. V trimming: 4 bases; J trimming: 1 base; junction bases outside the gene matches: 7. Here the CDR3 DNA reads TGTGCCAGCAGCTCCAGTAGCGGGGGGCCCCAAGAGACCCAGTACTTC. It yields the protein CASSSSSGGPQETQYF. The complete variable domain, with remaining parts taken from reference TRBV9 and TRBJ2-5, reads DSGVTQTPKHLITATGQRVTLRCSPRSGDLSVYWYQQSLDQGLQFLIQYYNGEERAKGNILERFSAQQFPDLHSELNLSSLELGDSALYFCASSSSSGGPQETQYFGPGTRLLVL.

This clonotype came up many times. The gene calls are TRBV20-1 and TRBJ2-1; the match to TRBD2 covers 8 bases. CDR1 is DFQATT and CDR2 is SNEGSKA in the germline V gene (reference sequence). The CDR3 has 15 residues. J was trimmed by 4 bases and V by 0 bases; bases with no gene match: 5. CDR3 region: CSARDYGREYNEQFF. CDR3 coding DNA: TGCAGTGCTAGAGATTACGGGAGGGAATACAATGAGCAGTTCTTC.

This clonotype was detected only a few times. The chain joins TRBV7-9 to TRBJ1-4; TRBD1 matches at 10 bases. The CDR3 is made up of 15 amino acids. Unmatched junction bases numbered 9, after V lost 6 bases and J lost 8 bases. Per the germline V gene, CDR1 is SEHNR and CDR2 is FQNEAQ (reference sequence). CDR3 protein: CASSHPGTGAEKLFF. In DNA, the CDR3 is TGTGCCAGCAGTCATCCGGGGACAGGGGCCGAAAAACTGTTTTTT.

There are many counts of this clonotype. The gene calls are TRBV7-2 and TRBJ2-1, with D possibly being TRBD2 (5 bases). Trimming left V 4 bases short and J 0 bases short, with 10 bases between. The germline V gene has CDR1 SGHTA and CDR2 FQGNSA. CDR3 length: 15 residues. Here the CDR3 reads CASSSGKSSYNEQFF. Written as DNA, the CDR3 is TGTGCCAGCAGCTCCGGGAAAAGCTCCTACAATGAGCAGTTCTTC.

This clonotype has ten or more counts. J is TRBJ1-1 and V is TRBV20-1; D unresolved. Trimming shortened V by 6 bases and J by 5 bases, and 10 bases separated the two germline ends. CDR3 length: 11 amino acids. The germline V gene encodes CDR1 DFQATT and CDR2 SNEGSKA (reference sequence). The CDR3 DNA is TGCAGTGCCCCATTGGGGACTGAAGCTTTCTTT. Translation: CSAPLGTEAFF.